Only a few counts were recorded for the clone carrying this TCR beta chain. This CDR3 contains 14 residues. V was shortened by 2 bases and J by 6 bases, with 12 bases between the two germline ends. Germline-derived CDR1 and CDR2 are MNHEY and SVGEGT. Primers used in a second PCR of roughly 6 to 11 cycles were a sample-barcoded 5' primer and a J-beta primer mix. TCRdb re-analysed the 5' RACE reads in MiXCR, keeping a single row per CDR3 protein. Here the sample spans roughly 1,800,000 distinct CDR3 sequences, about 49% being singletons. This sample stems from a study of blood T cells in healthy people across ages.

The chain joins TRBV6-2 or TRBV6-3 to TRBJ2-3, with D uncertain. Source material: blood. The source of this sequence is a middle-aged woman in good health. DNA of the CDR3: TGTGCCAGCAGTTACAATTGGCGAGTGGATACGCAGTATTTT. Protein sequence: CASSYNWRVDTQYF.